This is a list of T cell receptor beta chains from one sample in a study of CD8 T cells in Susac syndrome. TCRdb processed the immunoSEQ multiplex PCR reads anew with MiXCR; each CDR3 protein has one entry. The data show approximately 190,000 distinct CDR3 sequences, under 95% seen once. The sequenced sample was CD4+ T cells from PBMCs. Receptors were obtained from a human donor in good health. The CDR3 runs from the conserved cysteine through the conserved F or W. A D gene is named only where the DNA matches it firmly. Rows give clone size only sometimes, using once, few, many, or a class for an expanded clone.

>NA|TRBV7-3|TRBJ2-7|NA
CASSLGPGNHEQYF
TGTGCCAGCAGCTTAGGTCCAGGGAACCACGAGCAGTACTTC
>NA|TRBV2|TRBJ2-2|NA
CASSVGSAGELFF
TGTGCCAGCAGTGTGGGTTCCGCCGGGGAGCTGTTTTTT
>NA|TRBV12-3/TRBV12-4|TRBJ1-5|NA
CASRSGTRDSNQPQHF
TGTGCCAGCAGATCAGGGACCCGGGATAGCAATCAGCCCCAGCATTTT
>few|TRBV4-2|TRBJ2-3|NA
CASSQGGGEADTQYF
TGTGCCAGCAGCCAAGGAGGGGGGGAGGCAGATACGCAGTATTTT
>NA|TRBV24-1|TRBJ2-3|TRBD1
CATRGGQGGTDTQYF
TGTGCCACCAGGGGGGGACAGGGGGGAACAGATACGCAGTATTTT
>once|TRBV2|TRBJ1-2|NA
CASSPAGVYGYTF
TGTGCCAGCAGTCCTGCGGGGGTCTATGGCTACACCTTC
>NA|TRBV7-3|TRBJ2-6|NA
CASSLIPGVSGANVLTF
TGTGCCAGCAGCTTAATACCAGGCGTCTCTGGGGCCAACGTCCTGACTTTC
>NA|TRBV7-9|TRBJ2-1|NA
CASSPSVGGEQFF
TGTGCCAGCAGCCCCAGCGTAGGGGGGGAGCAGTTCTTC
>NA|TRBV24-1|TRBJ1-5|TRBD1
CATSERQGGGNQPQHF
TGTGCCACCAGTGAGCGACAGGGGGGAGGGAATCAGCCCCAGCATTTT
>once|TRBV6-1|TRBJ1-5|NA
CASSPVGAGNSNQPQHF
TGTGCCAGCAGCCCGGTTGGGGCAGGAAACAGCAATCAGCCCCAGCATTTT
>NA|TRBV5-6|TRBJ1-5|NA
CASSLKPASNQPQHF
TGTGCCAGCAGCTTGAAGCCAGCTAGCAATCAGCCCCAGCATTTT
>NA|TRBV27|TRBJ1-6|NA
CATGSSYNSPLHF
TGTGCTACGGGGAGCTCCTATAATTCACCCCTCCACTTT
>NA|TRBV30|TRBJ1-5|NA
CAWSLGRGYQPQHF
TGTGCCTGGAGCCTAGGGCGGGGTTACCAGCCCCAGCATTTT
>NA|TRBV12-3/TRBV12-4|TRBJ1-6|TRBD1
CASSFDRADSPLHF
TGTGCCAGCAGCTTCGACAGGGCTGATTCACCCCTCCACTTT
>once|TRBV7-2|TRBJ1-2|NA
CASRGWGYGYTF
TGTGCCAGCCGGGGGTGGGGCTATGGCTACACCTTC
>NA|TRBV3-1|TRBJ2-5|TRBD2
CASSQRGAGGQETQYF
TGTGCCAGCAGCCAAAGAGGAGCGGGGGGCCAAGAGACCCAGTACTTC
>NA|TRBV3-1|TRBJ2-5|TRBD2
CASSRTSGVQETQYF
TGTGCCAGCAGCCGGACTAGCGGGGTTCAAGAGACCCAGTACTTC
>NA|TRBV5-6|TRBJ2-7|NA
CASSRGTAYEQYF
TGTGCCAGCAGCCGGGGGACAGCCTACGAGCAGTACTTC
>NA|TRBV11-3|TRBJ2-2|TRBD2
CASSPIPSGGFGELFF
TGTGCCAGCAGCCCCATCCCTAGCGGGGGATTCGGGGAGCTGTTTTTT
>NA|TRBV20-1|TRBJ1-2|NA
CSAERRIYGYTF
TGCAGTGCTGAGAGACGGATCTATGGCTACACCTTC
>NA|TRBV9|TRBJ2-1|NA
CASSVSGVPSYNEQFF
TGTGCCAGCAGCGTGTCGGGGGTTCCCTCCTACAATGAGCAGTTCTTC
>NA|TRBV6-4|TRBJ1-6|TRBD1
CASSKQGGLSPLHF
TGTGCCAGCAGTAAACAGGGGGGTCTTTCACCCCTCCACTTT
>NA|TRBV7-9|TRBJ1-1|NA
CASSGRDGNTEAFF
TGTGCCAGCAGCGGCCGGGACGGGAACACTGAAGCTTTCTTT
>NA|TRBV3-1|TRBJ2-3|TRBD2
CASSQEPGLAGGRADTQYF
TGTGCCAGCAGCCAAGAGCCGGGACTAGCGGGGGGGCGGGCAGATACGCAGTATTTT
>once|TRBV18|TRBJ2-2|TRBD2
CASSPRPGGNTGELFF
TGTGCCAGCTCACCACGCCCGGGGGGGAACACCGGGGAGCTGTTTTTT
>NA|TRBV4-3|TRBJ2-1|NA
CASSRTKEGGSYNEQFF
TGCGCCAGCAGCCGTACAAAGGAGGGGGGATCCTACAATGAGCAGTTCTTC
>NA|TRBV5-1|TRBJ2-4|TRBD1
CASSLTGDRVDIQYF
TGCGCCAGCAGCTTAACCGGGGACAGGGTCGACATTCAGTACTTC
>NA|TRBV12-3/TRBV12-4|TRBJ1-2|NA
CASGRGGGYTF
TGTGCCAGCGGCCGGGGGGGAGGCTACACCTTC
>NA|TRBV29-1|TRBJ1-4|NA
CSVVLRGNEKLFF
TGCAGCGTTGTTCTTAGGGGCAATGAAAAACTGTTTTTT
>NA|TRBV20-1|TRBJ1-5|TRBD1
CSARVGQGAGNQPQHF
TGCAGTGCTAGAGTCGGGCAGGGGGCGGGCAATCAGCCCCAGCATTTT
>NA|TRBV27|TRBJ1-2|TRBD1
CASRQPRASGTANYGYTF
TGTGCCAGCAGGCAGCCTCGGGCCTCCGGGACAGCCAACTATGGCTACACCTTC
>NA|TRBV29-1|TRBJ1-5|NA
CSVGKGGNQPQHF
TGCAGCGTAGGCAAGGGGGGCAATCAGCCCCAGCATTTT
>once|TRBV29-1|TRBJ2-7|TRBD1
CSVRDRGLRAYEQYF
TGCAGCGTCCGGGACAGGGGGCTCAGGGCCTACGAGCAGTACTTC
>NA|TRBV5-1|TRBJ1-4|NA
CASSLSVTNEKLFF
TGCGCCAGCAGCTTGTCTGTGACTAATGAAAAACTGTTTTTT
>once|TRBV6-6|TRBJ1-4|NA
CASSYSEKLFF
TGTGCCAGCAGTTACAGTGAAAAACTGTTTTTT
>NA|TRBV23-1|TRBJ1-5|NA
CASNNRTDSNQPQHF
TGCGCCAGCAATAACAGGACTGATAGCAATCAGCCCCAGCATTTT
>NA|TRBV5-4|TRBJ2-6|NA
CASSQPTAIGANVLTF
TGTGCCAGCAGCCAGCCGACAGCGATTGGGGCCAACGTCCTGACTTTC
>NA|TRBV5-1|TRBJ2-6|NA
CASSLEVMPGANVLTF
TGCGCCAGCAGCTTGGAGGTTATGCCTGGGGCCAACGTCCTGACTTTC
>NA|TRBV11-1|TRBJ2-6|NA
CASSLRQVAGANVLTF
TGTGCCAGCAGCTTACGACAGGTGGCTGGGGCCAACGTCCTGACTTTC
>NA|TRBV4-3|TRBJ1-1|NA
CASSPSAAVMNTEAFF
TGCGCCAGCAGCCCCTCGGCAGCAGTGATGAACACTGAAGCTTTCTTT
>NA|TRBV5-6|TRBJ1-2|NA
CASSFHRDHGYTF
TGTGCCAGCAGCTTTCACAGGGACCATGGCTACACCTTC
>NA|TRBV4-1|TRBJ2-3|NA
CASSLLVSLGGRDTQYF
TGCGCCAGCAGCCTCCTCGTGTCCCTCGGCGGGCGGGATACGCAGTATTTT
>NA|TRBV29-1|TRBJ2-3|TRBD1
CSVAPGQVTDTQYF
TGCAGCGTCGCGCCGGGACAGGTCACAGATACGCAGTATTTT
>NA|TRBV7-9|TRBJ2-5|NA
CASSFKHRDRQEETQYF
TGTGCCAGCAGCTTCAAACATCGGGACCGACAGGAAGAGACCCAGTACTTC
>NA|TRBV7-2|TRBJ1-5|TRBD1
CASSFGQGGREPQHF
TGTGCCAGCAGCTTCGGACAGGGAGGGAGAGAGCCCCAGCATTTT
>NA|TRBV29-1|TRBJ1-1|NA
CSVEDQAGRDTEAFF
TGCAGCGTTGAAGATCAGGCAGGGAGGGACACTGAAGCTTTCTTT
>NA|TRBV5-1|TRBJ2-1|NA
CASSFLGTSRTYNEQFF
TGCGCCAGCAGCTTTCTGGGGACTTCCAGAACTTACAATGAGCAGTTCTTC